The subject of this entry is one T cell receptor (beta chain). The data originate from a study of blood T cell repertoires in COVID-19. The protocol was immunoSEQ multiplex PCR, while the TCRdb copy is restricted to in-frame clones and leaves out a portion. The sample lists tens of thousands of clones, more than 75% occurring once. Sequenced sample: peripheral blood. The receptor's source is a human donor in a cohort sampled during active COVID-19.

The CDR3 reads CASSADRGWDTEAFF. The DNA of the CDR3 is TGTGCCAGCAGTGCAGACAGGGGATGGGACACTGAAGCTTTCTTT. The gene calls are TRBV27 and TRBJ1-1; 8 bases line up with TRBD1. The CDR3 runs 15 residues. CDR1 MNHEY and CDR2 SMNVEV come from the germline V gene (reference sequence). V was clipped by 5 bases and J by 3 bases; unmatched bases: 8.